This entry features one T cell receptor (beta chain) sequence. Germline-derived CDR1 and CDR2 are SNHLY and FYNNEI. The V and J ends lost 2 bases and 6 bases respectively, with 13 bases between them. The CDR3 length is 14 residues. The primer mix had 60 Vbeta and 13 Jbeta primers. Measured with immunoSEQ multiplex PCR; TCRdb has only the in-frame clones, and not every one. The table for this sample gives 87,000 or so clones. This record comes from a study of cytomegalovirus exposure and HLA in healthy donors. The chain carries TRBV2 and TRBJ1-1, with D perhaps TRBD1 (5 bases). This receptor was obtained from a man between 45 and 60 years old in good health and CMV-seropositive. What was sequenced was PBMCs. CDR3 sequence reads: CASSESAGGAEAFF. The CDR3 bases are TGTGCCAGCAGTGAATCTGCGGGAGGGGCTGAAGCTTTCTTT.